This T cell receptor (beta chain) was profiled in a study of blood T cell repertoires in COVID-19. Study at large: Spain, Italy and the United States supplied samples that represented acute and convalescent COVID-19. Sources were T cells, B-cell-depleted T cells, or PBMCs; the material itself was cDNA or gDNA.

In the study's own analysis: Estimation of nucleated cell counts relied on the amplification of reference gene primers. Sequenced by immunoSEQ multiplex PCR; TCRdb stores in-frame clones only, minus some. The D gene and trimming were derived from the DNA, and the V and J assignments and clone size from that table. In the table there are 68,000 or so clones, more than 80% of which are singletons. This CDR3 spans 18 amino acids. Losses at the gene ends were 0 bases for V and 2 bases for J; bases not matched to a gene: 10. From germline, CDR1 is LGHDT and CDR2 YNNKEL (reference sequence). The source is a man aged 50 to 59 with acute or convalescent COVID-19. The chain links TRBV3-1 (or the pseudogene TRBV3-2) to TRBJ2-1; 7 nucleotides align to TRBD2. Sequences were obtained from peripheral blood. The CDR3 coding sequence is TGTGCCAGCAGCCAAGACTATTGGGAGCGGGACCCCTACAATGAGCAGTTCTTC. Amino acid sequence: CASSQDYWERDPYNEQFF.